A selection of T cell receptor beta chains follows, all from one sample in a study of blood T cell repertoires in COVID-19. The method was immunoSEQ multiplex PCR; TCRdb's version includes in-frame clones alone and lacks a portion of them. This repertoire shows 400,000 to 550,000 clones, 70% to 90% found once; its top ten account for approximately 2%. Sequenced sample: PBMCs or T cells enriched from blood (not recorded which). The source is a young woman with acute COVID-19. CDR3s include the opening cysteine and the closing phenylalanine or tryptophan.

TRBJ1-1,TRBV5-1,CASKNTGATEAFF
TRBJ1-1,TRBV13,CASSSGGTEAFF
TRBJ1-1,TRBV29-1,CSVEELSMNTEAFF
TRBJ1-5,TRBV7-9,CASSLGQGNQPQHF
TRBJ2-7,TRBV10-3,CAIGRLAGGSSYEQYF
TRBJ2-7,TRBV6-5,CASSYGEKGGRYEQYF
TRBJ2-7,TRBV5-1,CASSPGEGEQYF
TRBJ1-5,TRBV7-9,CASSSSGGEVGQPQHF
TRBJ2-1,TRBV7-2,CASSSLRVEQFF
TRBJ2-1,TRBV7-2,CASSYPPSERSSYNEQFF
TRBJ1-1,TRBV12-5,CASGLNHRARGYNTEAFF
TRBJ2-7,TRBV27,CASLGTGGLYEQYF
TRBJ2-7,TRBV27,CASSFHRGQAYEQYF
TRBJ1-5,TRBV12-5,CASGKTGNQHF
TRBJ2-5,TRBV19,CASSIEGQGQETQYF
TRBJ2-6,TRBV19,CASKGVGSGANVLTF
TRBJ1-6,TRBV5-5,CASSLTGLNSPLHF